A single sample is the source of the 20 T cell receptor beta chains below, sequenced in a study of blood T cell repertoires in COVID-19. The method was immunoSEQ multiplex PCR; TCRdb's version includes in-frame clones alone and lacks a portion of them. The data hold about 23,000 clones, with roughly 94% observed a single time. The sample was peripheral blood. These receptors originate from a woman between 50 and 59 years old with active COVID-19.

This clone showed up just once. CDR3 nucleotide sequence: TGTGCCAGCAGCCCGGGACAGGCGATCTATGGCTACACCTTC. Translation gives CASSPGQAIYGYTF. The chain has TRBV6-5 and TRBJ1-2, with 8 bases matching TRBD1. V was clipped by 6 bases and J by 4 bases; unmatched bases: 7. Per the germline V gene, CDR1 is MNHEY and CDR2 is SVGAGI. There are 14 residues in the CDR3.

The DNA for the CDR3 is TGTGCCAGCAGACAGGGGGGAGGCGAAAAACTGTTTTTT. It translates to CASRQGGGEKLFF. The chain carries TRBV28 and TRBJ1-4; 8 nucleotides agree with TRBD1. The CDR3 has 13 amino acids. The ends lost 6 bases at V and 8 bases at J; junction bases unmatched: 5. The germline CDR1 and CDR2 sequences are MDHEN and SYDVKM. Together with reference TRBV28 and TRBJ1-4, the CDR3 gives the full variable domain: DVKVTQSSRYLVKRTGEKVFLECVQDMDHENMFWYRQDPGLGLRLIYFSYDVKMKEKGDIPEGYSVSREKKERFSLILESASTNQTSMYLCASRQGGGEKLFFGSGTQLSVL.

J is TRBJ2-7 and V is TRBV21-1; the DNA was not used to check the table's D call, TRBD2. TRBV21-1 counts as a pseudogene. The CDR3 contains 18 residues. Written as DNA, the CDR3 is TGTGCCAGCAGCAAAGCTTCTCCTAAAGCGGGAGGCTCCTCGAGGACAAAATTC. This encodes CASSKASPKAGGSSRTKF.

This sequence joins TRBV19 and TRBJ2-5; perhaps TRBD2 as D (5 bases). Germline V CDR1 and CDR2: LNHDA, SQIVND (reference sequence). Trimming pared 4 bases from V and 5 bases from J, leaving 17 bases between. The CDR3 sequence is 15 residues long. This CDR3 is CASSSSAPRGETQYF. DNA of the CDR3: TGTGCCAGTAGTAGTTCGGCCCCCCGAGGGGAGACCCAGTACTTC.

This chain joins TRBV9 and TRBJ2-1; no clear D gene. This CDR3 is 11 amino acids long. The V gene lost 7 bases and the J gene lost 2 bases, with 4 bases spanning the gap. In germline, CDR1 is SGDLS, CDR2 YYNGEE. The CDR3 loop is CASGPYNEQFF. CDR3 sequence (DNA): TGTGCCAGCGGGCCCTACAATGAGCAGTTCTTC.

This chain joins TRBV2 and TRBJ2-7; TRBD1 matches at 7 bases. Germline trimming cut 7 bases from V and 3 bases from J; bases unmatched to any gene: 12. Looked up from germline, CDR1 is SNHLY and CDR2 is FYNNEI. This CDR3 has 15 residues. CDR3 DNA: TGTGCCAGCAACTACCGGGACAGACCAAACTACGAGCAGTACTTC. Protein product: CASNYRDRPNYEQYF.

The chain combines TRBV18 with TRBJ1-2; the D is unclear. The CDR3 loop spans 12 amino acids. The germline V and J ends were trimmed by 4 bases and 4 bases, with 7 bases remaining between them. The germline V gene has CDR1 KGHSH and CDR2 LQKENI. CDR3 loop: CASSLEGYGYTF. The DNA for the CDR3 is TGTGCCAGCTCACTCGAGGGCTATGGCTACACCTTC.

The chain is built from TRBV14 and TRBJ2-2; perhaps TRBD2 as D (5 bases). Trimming took 1 base from V and 8 from J, leaving 14 bases between them. CDR1 and CDR2 (germline): SGHDN, FVKESK. The CDR3 consists of 15 residues. CDR3 region: CASSQAAARGGELFF. CDR3 bases: TGTGCCAGCAGCCAAGCCGCCGCCCGGGGAGGGGAGCTGTTTTTT.

The chain combines TRBV28 with TRBJ1-1; 9 nucleotides match TRBD1. The V gene's germline CDR1 is MDHEN and CDR2 SYDVKM. The CDR3 length is 14 residues. With 5 bases clipped from V and 5 bases from J, the junction kept 6 bases outside the gene matches. The CDR3 loop is CASSPPGQGTEAFF. The CDR3 nucleotides are TGTGCCAGCAGTCCCCCGGGACAGGGTACTGAAGCTTTCTTT. The complete variable domain, with remaining parts taken from reference TRBV28 and TRBJ1-1, reads DVKVTQSSRYLVKRTGEKVFLECVQDMDHENMFWYRQDPGLGLRLIYFSYDVKMKEKGDIPEGYSVSREKKERFSLILESASTNQTSMYLCASSPPGQGTEAFFGQGTRLTVV.

V gene TRBV19 combines with J gene TRBJ2-5; TRBD1 agrees at 7 bases. CDR1 is LNHDA and CDR2 is SQIVND in the germline V gene (reference sequence). This CDR3 spans 11 amino acids. CDR3 residues: CVATGQETQYF. CDR3 bases: TGTGTAGCGACAGGGCAAGAGACCCAGTACTTC. The whole variable domain, remainder taken from reference TRBV19 and TRBJ2-5, is DGGITQSPKYLFRKEGQNVTLSCEQNLNHDAMYWYRQDPGQGLRLIYYSQIVNDFQKGDIAEGYSVSREKKESFPLTVTSAQKNPTAFYLCVATGQETQYFGPGTRLLVL.

The chain carries TRBV24-1 and TRBJ2-3, with 8 bases identical to TRBD1. The CDR3 consists of 15 residues. Germline trimming cut 3 bases from V and 0 bases from J; bases unmatched to any gene: 1. The germline V gene has CDR1 KGHDR and CDR2 SFDVKD. The CDR3 sequence: CATSDDRGSTDTQYF. DNA of the CDR3: TGTGCCACCAGTGATGACAGGGGAAGCACAGATACGCAGTATTTT.

The chain joins TRBV20-1 to TRBJ1-1; D might be TRBD1 (5 bases). The CDR3 is 11 amino acids. CDR1 is DFQATT, CDR2 SNEGSKA, per germline (reference sequence). CDR3 sequence (DNA): TGCAGCGCCGACAGGAACACTGAAGCTTTCTTT. Protein product: CSADRNTEAFF.

V and J are TRBV9 and TRBJ2-3, with 7 bases lining up with TRBD1. This CDR3 is built from 14 residues. CDR1 and CDR2 (germline): SGDLS, YYNGEE. The trim removed 6 bases at V and 1 base at J, leaving 5 bases unmatched. CDR3 sequence (DNA): TGTGCCAGCACCTTCGGACAGGGCACAGATACGCAGTATTTT. Residues: CASTFGQGTDTQYF.

The chain has TRBV3-1 (or the pseudogene TRBV3-2) and TRBJ1-6; D may be TRBD1 (5 bases). V lost 8 bases to trimming and J lost 0 bases, with 14 bases between them. Germline V gives CDR1 LGHDT, CDR2 YNNKEL (reference sequence). This CDR3 contains 16 residues. CDR3 residues: CASRRGGSSYNSPLHF. Written as DNA, the CDR3 is TGTGCCAGCCGACGGGGGGGGAGCTCCTATAATTCACCCCTCCACTTT.

V and J are TRBV27 and TRBJ1-6; no clear D. CDR1 and CDR2 (germline): MNHEY, SMNVEV (reference sequence). The CDR3 extends over 12 amino acids. The germline V and J ends were trimmed by 5 bases and 7 bases, with 6 bases remaining between them. The CDR3 is CASSLKNSPLHF. The CDR3 coding sequence is TGTGCCAGCAGTCTAAAGAATTCACCCCTCCACTTT.

The chain is built from TRBV15 and TRBJ2-1, with D maybe TRBD2 (6 bases). The CDR3 has 16 residues. From germline, CDR1 is LNHNV and CDR2 YYDKDF (reference sequence). V gave up 5 bases and J gave up 5 bases, with 19 bases separating them. CDR3 DNA sequence: TGTGCCACCAGCGCCAACCCCGGGACTGGACACAATGAGCAGTTCTTC. It is translated as CATSANPGTGHNEQFF.

The gene calls are TRBV24-1 and TRBJ1-1; D ambiguous. Germline assignment: CDR1 KGHDR and CDR2 SFDVKD. V was shortened by 1 base and J by 11 bases, with 10 bases between the two germline ends. This CDR3 region has 12 residues. This CDR3 is CATSDFSGWAFF. CDR3 DNA: TGTGCCACCAGTGATTTTTCCGGGTGGGCTTTCTTT.

This sequence joins TRBV5-1 and TRBJ1-1, with a weak D call TRBD1 (6 bases). CDR1 SGHRS and CDR2 YFSETQ come from the germline V gene. The V end lost 2 bases, the J end lost 1 base, and 15 bases lay between the germline ends. This CDR3 is 16 amino acids long. The CDR3 DNA follows: TGCGCCAGCAGCTTTGGGGCAGGGGCAGGGAACACTGAAGCTTTCTTT. It translates to CASSFGAGAGNTEAFF.

The gene calls are TRBV7-8 and TRBJ1-5; 8 bases are a match to TRBD1. The CDR3 runs to 16 residues. With 1 base clipped from V and 4 bases from J, the junction kept 6 bases outside the gene matches. The germline V gene has CDR1 SGHVS and CDR2 FQNEAQ. The CDR3 DNA reads as TGTGCCAGCAGCTTAGTTGGGGGGACAGGTAATCAGCCCCAGCATTTT. Translation gives CASSLVGGTGNQPQHF.

This chain links TRBV2 with TRBJ2-3; TRBD1 aligns across 8 bases. The CDR3 is made up of 16 amino acids. V was pared by 6 bases and J by 1 base, with 9 bases of the junction left unmatched. CDR1 is SNHLY and CDR2 is FYNNEI in the germline V gene. CDR3 residues: CASSETPGGGTDTQYF. The CDR3 DNA follows: TGTGCCAGCAGCGAGACTCCAGGGGGCGGCACAGATACGCAGTATTTT.